One sample yielded the 5 T cell receptor beta chains listed below, sequenced in a study of T-cell memory formation after mild COVID-19. TCRdb reprocessed the 5' RACE reads with MiXCR, giving one entry per CDR3 protein. Among roughly 250,000 distinct CDR3 sequences listed, 16% were seen once. Input material: PBMCs or a T cell subset sorted from them (not recorded which). These receptors all come from a man between 18 and 35 years old who had mild COVID-19 (a few samples of this study predate the infection). Cell type and time point are not known.

J is TRBJ1-2 and V is TRBV4-3; 9 bases match TRBD1. Per the germline V gene, CDR1 is LGHNA and CDR2 is YSLEER. V lost 4 bases, J lost 5 bases, and 11 bases stayed unmatched. The CDR3 runs to 16 residues. CDR3 DNA: TGCGCCAGCAGCCTAGGGAACAGGGGGCACGGATATGGCTACACCTTC. This sequence encodes CASSLGNRGHGYGYTF.

This chain joins TRBV6-5 and TRBJ2-7; TRBD2 agrees at 10 bases. J lost 8 bases, V lost 5 bases, and 21 bases had no gene match. This CDR3 has 18 residues. Germline CDR1 is MNHEY and CDR2 is SVGAGI. CDR3 region: CASSPSNLAGAQLSKQYF. CDR3 DNA sequence: TGTGCCAGCAGTCCCTCTAATCTAGCGGGGGCCCAACTCAGCAAGCAGTACTTC.

The chain joins TRBV10-3 to TRBJ2-7; possibly TRBD1 for D (6 bases). This CDR3 spans 13 amino acids. CDR1 and CDR2 (germline): ENHRY, SYGVKD. Trimming pared 10 bases from V and 3 bases from J, leaving 16 bases between. In DNA, the CDR3 is TGTGCCACCTCACAGGGCGATCTCTACGAGCAGTACGTC. Protein: CATSQGDLYEQYV.

This clonotype has only a few counts. This chain links TRBV24-1 with TRBJ2-7; D gene uncertain. There are 14 residues in the CDR3. Trimming took 5 bases from V and 1 from J, leaving 11 bases between them. The germline V gene has CDR1 KGHDR and CDR2 SFDVKD. The CDR3 DNA reads as TGTGCCACCAGTGGCCTCACCGAGTCCTACGAGCAGTACTTC. It is translated as CATSGLTESYEQYF.

J is TRBJ2-4 and V is TRBV4-3, with D tentatively TRBD2 (5 bases). Trimming took off 1 base at V and 0 bases at J, with 13 bases between the two ends. There are 17 residues in the CDR3. The germline V gene has CDR1 LGHNA and CDR2 YSLEER. CDR3 sequence reads: CASSQGRTGIAKNIQYF. DNA of the CDR3: TGCGCCAGCAGCCAAGGCAGGACGGGAATAGCCAAAAACATTCAGTACTTC.